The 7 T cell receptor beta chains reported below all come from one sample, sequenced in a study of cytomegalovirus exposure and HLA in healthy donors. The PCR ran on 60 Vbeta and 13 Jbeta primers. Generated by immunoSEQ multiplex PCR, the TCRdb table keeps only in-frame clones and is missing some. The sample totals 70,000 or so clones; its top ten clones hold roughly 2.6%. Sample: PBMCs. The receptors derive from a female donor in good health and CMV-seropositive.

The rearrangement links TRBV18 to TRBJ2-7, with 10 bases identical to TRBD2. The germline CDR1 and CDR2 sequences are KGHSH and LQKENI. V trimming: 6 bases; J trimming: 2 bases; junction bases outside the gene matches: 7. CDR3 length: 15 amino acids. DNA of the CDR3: TGTGCCAGCTCTCCCCCGGGACTAGCGACCTACGAGCAGTACTTC. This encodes CASSPPGLATYEQYF.

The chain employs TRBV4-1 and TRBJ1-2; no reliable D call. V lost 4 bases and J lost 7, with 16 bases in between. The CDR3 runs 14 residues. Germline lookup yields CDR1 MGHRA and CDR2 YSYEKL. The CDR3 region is CASSPIGGIPGYTF. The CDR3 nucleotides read TGCGCCAGCAGCCCGATCGGAGGGATTCCTGGCTACACCTTC.

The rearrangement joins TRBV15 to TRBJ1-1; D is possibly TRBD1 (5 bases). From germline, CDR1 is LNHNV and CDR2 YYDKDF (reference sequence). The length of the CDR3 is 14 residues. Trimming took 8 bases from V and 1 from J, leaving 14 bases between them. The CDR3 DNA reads TGTGCCACCCCTAGGGGCTCGAAGAACACTGAAGCTTTCTTT. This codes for CATPRGSKNTEAFF.

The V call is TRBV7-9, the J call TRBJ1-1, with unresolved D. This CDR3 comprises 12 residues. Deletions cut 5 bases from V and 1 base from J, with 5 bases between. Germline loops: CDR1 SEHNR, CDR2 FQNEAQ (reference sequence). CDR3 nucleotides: TGTGCCAGCAGCCGAGGGAACACTGAAGCTTTCTTT. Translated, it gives CASSRGNTEAFF.

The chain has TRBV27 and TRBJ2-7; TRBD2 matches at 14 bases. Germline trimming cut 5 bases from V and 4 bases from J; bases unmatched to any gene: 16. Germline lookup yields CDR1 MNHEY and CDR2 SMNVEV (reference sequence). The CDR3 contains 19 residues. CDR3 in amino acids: CASSPATSGGAFGRYEQYF. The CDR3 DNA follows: TGTGCCAGCAGTCCAGCGACTAGCGGGGGGGCTTTCGGTCGTTACGAGCAGTACTTC.

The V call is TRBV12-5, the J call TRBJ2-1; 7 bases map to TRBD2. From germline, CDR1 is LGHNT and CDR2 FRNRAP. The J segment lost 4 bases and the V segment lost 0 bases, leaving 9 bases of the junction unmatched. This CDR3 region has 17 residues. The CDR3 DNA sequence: TGTGCTAGTGGTTTGGTACTGGGCGGGAGTCGGTACAATGAGCAGTTCTTC. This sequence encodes CASGLVLGGSRYNEQFF.

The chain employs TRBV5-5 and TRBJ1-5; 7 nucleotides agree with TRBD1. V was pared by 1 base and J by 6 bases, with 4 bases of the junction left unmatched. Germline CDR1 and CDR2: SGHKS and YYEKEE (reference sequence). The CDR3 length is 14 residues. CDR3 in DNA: TGTGCCAGCAGCTTGACAGGGGATCTTCAGCCCCAGCATTTT. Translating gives CASSLTGDLQPQHF.